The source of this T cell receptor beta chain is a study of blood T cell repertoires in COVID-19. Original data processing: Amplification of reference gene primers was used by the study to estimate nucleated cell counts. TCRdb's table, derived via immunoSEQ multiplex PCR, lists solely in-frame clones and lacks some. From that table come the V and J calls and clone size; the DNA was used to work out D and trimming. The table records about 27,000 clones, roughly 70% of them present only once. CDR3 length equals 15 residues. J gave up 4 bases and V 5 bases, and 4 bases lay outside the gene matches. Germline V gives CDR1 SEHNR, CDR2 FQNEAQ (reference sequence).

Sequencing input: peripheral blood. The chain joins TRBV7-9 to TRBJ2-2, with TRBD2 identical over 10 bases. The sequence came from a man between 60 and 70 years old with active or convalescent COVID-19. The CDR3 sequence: CASSSGRAVTGELFF. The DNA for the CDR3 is TGTGCCAGCAGCAGCGGGAGGGCCGTCACCGGGGAGCTGTTTTTT.